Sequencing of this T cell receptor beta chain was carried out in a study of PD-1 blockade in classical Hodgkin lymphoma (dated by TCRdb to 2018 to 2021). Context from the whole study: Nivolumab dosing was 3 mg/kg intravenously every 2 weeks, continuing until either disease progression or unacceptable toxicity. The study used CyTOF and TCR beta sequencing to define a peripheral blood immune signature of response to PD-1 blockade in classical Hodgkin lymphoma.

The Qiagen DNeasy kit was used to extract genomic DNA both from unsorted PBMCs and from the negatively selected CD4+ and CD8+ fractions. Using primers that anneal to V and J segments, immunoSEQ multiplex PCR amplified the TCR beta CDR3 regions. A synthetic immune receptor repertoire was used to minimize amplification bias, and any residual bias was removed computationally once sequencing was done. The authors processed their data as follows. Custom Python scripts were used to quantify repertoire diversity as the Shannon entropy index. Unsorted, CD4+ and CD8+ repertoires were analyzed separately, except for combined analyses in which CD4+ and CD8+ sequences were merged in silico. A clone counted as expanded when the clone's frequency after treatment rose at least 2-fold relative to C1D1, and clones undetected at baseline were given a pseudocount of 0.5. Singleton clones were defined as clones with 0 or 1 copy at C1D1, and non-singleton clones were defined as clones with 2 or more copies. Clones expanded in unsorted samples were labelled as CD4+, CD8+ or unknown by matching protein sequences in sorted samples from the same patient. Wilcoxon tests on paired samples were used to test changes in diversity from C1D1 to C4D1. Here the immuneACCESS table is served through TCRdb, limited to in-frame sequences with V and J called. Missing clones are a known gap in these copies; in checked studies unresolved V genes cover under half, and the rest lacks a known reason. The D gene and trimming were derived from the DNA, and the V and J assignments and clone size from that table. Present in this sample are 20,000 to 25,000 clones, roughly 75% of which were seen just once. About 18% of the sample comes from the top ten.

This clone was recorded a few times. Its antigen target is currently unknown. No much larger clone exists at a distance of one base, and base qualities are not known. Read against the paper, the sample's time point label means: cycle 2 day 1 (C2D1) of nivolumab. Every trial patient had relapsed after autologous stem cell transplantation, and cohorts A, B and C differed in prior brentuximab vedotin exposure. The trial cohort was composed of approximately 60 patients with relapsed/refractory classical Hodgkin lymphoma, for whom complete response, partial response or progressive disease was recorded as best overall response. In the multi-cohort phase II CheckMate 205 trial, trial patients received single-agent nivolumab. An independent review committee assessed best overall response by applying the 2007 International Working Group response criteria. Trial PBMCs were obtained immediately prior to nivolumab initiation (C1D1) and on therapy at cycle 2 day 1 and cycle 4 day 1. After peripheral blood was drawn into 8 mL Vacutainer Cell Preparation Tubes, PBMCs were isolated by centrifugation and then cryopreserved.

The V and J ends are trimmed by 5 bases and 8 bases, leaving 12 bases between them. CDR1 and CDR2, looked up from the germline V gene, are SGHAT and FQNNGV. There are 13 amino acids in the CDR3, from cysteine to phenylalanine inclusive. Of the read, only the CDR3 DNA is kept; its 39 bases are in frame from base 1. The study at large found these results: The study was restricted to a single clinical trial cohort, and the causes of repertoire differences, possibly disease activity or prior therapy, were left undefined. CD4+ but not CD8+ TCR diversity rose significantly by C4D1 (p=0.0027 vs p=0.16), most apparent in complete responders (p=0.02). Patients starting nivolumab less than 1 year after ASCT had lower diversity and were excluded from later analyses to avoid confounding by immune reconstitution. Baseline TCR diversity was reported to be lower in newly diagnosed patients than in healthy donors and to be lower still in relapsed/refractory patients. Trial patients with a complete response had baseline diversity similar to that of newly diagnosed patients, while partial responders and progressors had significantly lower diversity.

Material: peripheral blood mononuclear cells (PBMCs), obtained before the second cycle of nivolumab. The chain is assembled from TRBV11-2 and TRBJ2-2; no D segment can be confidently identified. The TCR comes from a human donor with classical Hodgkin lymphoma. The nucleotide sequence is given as TGTGCCAGCAGCCTCTTTGCCGTAGGGGAGCTGTTTTTT. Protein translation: CASSLFAVGELFF.